The rows below give T cell receptor beta chains drawn from one sample of a study of T-cell reconstitution after alpha-beta-depleted transplantation in children. TCRdb recomputed calls from the PCR reads with MiXCR, one row per CDR3 protein. The sample gives over 200,000 distinct CDR3 sequences, 8% to 10% of which show up once; over 5.5% is in the top ten. The material was PBMCs from the stem cell graft donor, obtained from the stem cell graft. These receptors all stem from a human donor who donated a stem cell graft to a child with acute lymphoblastic leukemia. Each CDR3 is given with its conserved first and last residue. The D gene is left open where the match is weak. Rows give clone size only sometimes, using once, few, many, or a class for an expanded clone.

j_call d_call v_call clone_size cdr3_length cdr3_nt cdr3_aa
TRBJ2-5 - TRBV7-9 few 15 TGTGCCAGCAGCCAACCGTTAGTGCAGAAAGAGACCCAGTACTTC CASSQPLVQKETQYF
TRBJ2-5 TRBD2 TRBV7-9 few 15 TGTGCCAGCAGCCCGACTAGCGGGGGCCAAGAGACCCAGTACTTC CASSPTSGGQETQYF
TRBJ2-3 - TRBV20-1 many 13 TGCAGTGTTTCGACAGGTCGCACAGATACGCAGTATTTT CSVSTGRTDTQYF
TRBJ2-2 - TRBV12-3/TRBV12-4 many 17 TGTGCCAGCAGTACCACCCCGGGTGGGGAGAACACCGGGGAGCTGTTTTTT CASSTTPGGENTGELFF
TRBJ1-5 TRBD1 TRBV25-1 many 15 TGTGCCAGCAGTGATGGACAGGATTACAATCAGCCCCAGCATTTT CASSDGQDYNQPQHF
TRBJ2-1 - TRBV3-1 - 14 TGTGCCAGCAGCCGGACAGAGGCATACAATGAGCAGTTCTTC CASSRTEAYNEQFF
TRBJ2-1 - TRBV7-9 few 12 TGTGCCAGCAGCTTAGTGGGCCTTGAGCAGTTCTTC CASSLVGLEQFF
TRBJ2-4 TRBD1 TRBV20-1 - 14 TGCAGTGCTAGACCACCCGGACAGGGATACATTCAGTACTTC CSARPPGQGYIQYF
TRBJ1-2 - TRBV5-1 many 13 TGCGCCAGCAGCCCAGGGCCAGAGTCTGGCTACACCTTC CASSPGPESGYTF
TRBJ1-3 - TRBV10-3 - 15 TGTGCCATCAAATACCCGGGACTACTCGGAAACACCATATATTTT CAIKYPGLLGNTIYF
TRBJ2-7 - TRBV6-2/TRBV6-3 - 16 TGTGCCAGCAGTTCCCCCCTACGACTAGTCTTCTACGAGCAGTACTTC CASSSPLRLVFYEQYF
TRBJ2-7 - TRBV12-3/TRBV12-4 many 13 TGTGCCAGCAGAGGGGCCGCTACCTACGAGCAGTACTTC CASRGAATYEQYF
TRBJ1-1 - TRBV4-2 - 17 TGTGCCAGCAGCTTACTGACCGACGGACTCATGAACACTGAAGCTTTCTTT CASSLLTDGLMNTEAFF
TRBJ2-5 TRBD1 TRBV7-8 few 14 TGTGCCAGCAGCATTGGGACAGGGGTGGAGACCCAGTACTTC CASSIGTGVETQYF
TRBJ1-5 TRBD1 TRBV19 few 18 TGTGCCAGTAGTGCCGGGACAGGGGGCTCCTTAGGCAATCAGCCCCAGCATTTT CASSAGTGGSLGNQPQHF
TRBJ2-1 TRBD2 TRBV20-1 - 16 TGCTGTGCTATGGGACTAGCGGGGGGGCTTGAAAATGAGCAGTTCTTC CCAMGLAGGLENEQFF
TRBJ2-5 - TRBV10-2 many 14 TGCGCCAGCAGTGAGAGGCAAGGGGTAGAGACCCAGTACTTC CASSERQGVETQYF
TRBJ2-3 TRBD2 TRBV6-5 few 16 TGTGCCAGCGGCCGCGGCGCCAGCGGGGCCACAGATACGCAGTATTTT CASGRGASGATDTQYF
TRBJ2-7 - TRBV30 - 15 TGTGCCTGGAGTCTAGGAGGCAGGGGAAATTACGAGCAGTACTTC CAWSLGGRGNYEQYF
TRBJ2-5 TRBD1 TRBV7-7 once 14 TGTGCCAGCAGTCACGGACAGGGAGAAGAGACCCAGTACTTC CASSHGQGEETQYF
TRBJ2-1 TRBD2 TRBV4-2 many 17 TGTGCCAGCAGCCTGGAGACCGGGACTAGCGGGGTGGGTGAGCAGTTCTTC CASSLETGTSGVGEQFF
TRBJ1-2 - TRBV10-3 few 14 TGTGCCATCAGTGAGTCCTCAGCGAGCTATGGCTACACCTTC CAISESSASYGYTF
TRBJ1-6 - TRBV2 few 16 TGTGCCAGCAAAAGTTTGGCTGGGGGCGGAGAATCACCCCTCCACTTT CASKSLAGGGESPLHF
TRBJ1-1 TRBD1 TRBV7-9 - 15 TGTGCCAGCTCCCCGATGACAGGGATGAACACTGAAGCTTTCTTT CASSPMTGMNTEAFF
TRBJ2-5 TRBD2 TRBV7-2 many 18 TGTGCCAGCAGCTTAGTCCTCGGGCTAGCGGGGCGACAAGAGACCCAGTACTTC CASSLVLGLAGRQETQYF
TRBJ2-1 TRBD2 TRBV7-7 many 16 TGTGCCAGCAGCCAAACTTGGGGCGGGGGGGCCTGGGAGCAGTTCTTC CASSQTWGGGAWEQFF
TRBJ2-1 TRBD2 TRBV20-1 few 19 TGCAGTGCTAGAGGGAGCGGGACTGGGGCGGGGGGCTCCGTGTGGGAGCAGTTCTTC CSARGSGTGAGGSVWEQFF
TRBJ2-3 - TRBV12-3/TRBV12-4 - 11 TGTGCCAGCAGTTGGGGGGACATCTGGTATTTT CASSWGDIWYF
TRBJ1-5 TRBD1 TRBV6-4 few 14 TGTGCCAGCAGCACCGGGACAGGGAGTCAGCCCCAGCATTTT CASSTGTGSQPQHF
TRBJ2-3 TRBD2 TRBV6-5 few 16 TGTGCCAGCAGTTACTCCAACGGGGGGGGCACAGATACGCAGTATTTT CASSYSNGGGTDTQYF
TRBJ2-1 TRBD2 TRBV7-2 few 14 TGTGCCAGCAGCACAGCGGGGTACTACAATGAGCAGTTCTTC CASSTAGYYNEQFF
TRBJ1-5 - TRBV6-2/TRBV6-3 few 15 TGTGCCAGCAGTTACGTACCGGTTAGCAATCAGCCCCAGCATTTT CASSYVPVSNQPQHF
TRBJ2-7 - TRBV5-1 many 15 TGCGCCAGCAGCTTCACGGGGGCGAGCAAACGGGAGCAGTACTTC CASSFTGASKREQYF
TRBJ1-6 TRBD1 TRBV5-1 few 17 TGCGCCAGCAGCTTGGAAACTCACAGGGGTGAAAATTCACCCCTCCACTTT CASSLETHRGENSPLHF
TRBJ1-4 - TRBV20-1 - 14 TGCAGTGCCGCCCACAACCTGCCCCCTAAAAAACTGTTTTTT CSAAHNLPPKKLFF
TRBJ1-5 - TRBV7-8 few 20 TGTGCCAGCAGCTTATCACGGAGAAGAATTAACCCCTGGAGCAATCAGCCCCAGCATTTT CASSLSRRRINPWSNQPQHF
TRBJ1-5 - TRBV10-3 many 16 TGTGCCATCAGTGAGTCTCAGTCCAGGGGCAATCAGCCCCAGCATTTT CAISESQSRGNQPQHF
TRBJ1-1 - TRBV7-9 - 13 TGTGCCAGCAGCTCCGACAGGAGGGCTGAAGCTTTCTTT CASSSDRRAEAFF
TRBJ2-7 - TRBV9 few 13 TGTGCCAGCAGCGTAGACGGAGGCGACGAGCAGTACTTC CASSVDGGDEQYF
TRBJ1-6 - TRBV7-6 few 16 TGTGCCAGCAGCTTAGAACAGGTTATGGATAATTCACCCCTCCACTTT CASSLEQVMDNSPLHF
TRBJ2-1 - TRBV3-1 many 15 TGTGCCAGCACCAACGTTCTCCGTAGGGACACAGAGCAGTTCTTC CASTNVLRRDTEQFF
TRBJ1-4 TRBD1 TRBV29-1 few 13 TGCAGCGGCAGTACAGGGGAGGATGAAAAACTGTTTTTT CSGSTGEDEKLFF